This T cell receptor beta chain emerged from a study of blood T cell repertoires in COVID-19. Looking at the study overall: COVID-19 samples collected from the United States, Italy and Spain covered acute and convalescent phases. PBMCs, B-cell-depleted T cells, or T cells provided the cDNA or gDNA that made up the material.

Original handling: Reference gene primer amplification gave estimated nucleated cell counts. TCRdb keeps only in-frame clones here, not all; method: immunoSEQ multiplex PCR. From that table come the V and J calls and clone size; the DNA was used to work out D and trimming. This table holds more than 90,000 clones, approximately 88% found once. This CDR3 contains 15 residues. Germline CDR1 LNHDA, CDR2 SQIVND (reference sequence). V dropped 3 bases and J dropped 4; count of bases not matched to a gene: 8. V is TRBV19 and J is TRBJ2-5; 7 bases fit TRBD2. The specimen was peripheral blood. This receptor was identified in a woman aged 70-85 years with acute or convalescent COVID-19. In DNA form, the CDR3 reads TGTGCCAGTAGTATTTGGGGCTCGGGGGGAGAGACCCAGTACTTC. Translated: CASSIWGSGGETQYF.